This TCR beta chain originates from a study of blood T cell repertoires in COVID-19. As for the study in general: The United States, Italy and Spain supplied acute and convalescent COVID-19 samples.

Trimming stripped 7 bases from V and 7 bases from J, with 14 bases between. This CDR3 has 12 amino acids. Germline loops: CDR1 SNHLY, CDR2 FYNNEI. Per the original methods: Amplification of reference gene primers provided the estimated nucleated cell counts. Using immunoSEQ multiplex PCR, the repertoire was profiled, and TCRdb retains in-frame clones only, with some absent. That table gives V, J and clone size, and the DNA gave D and trimming. The sample yields a few hundred thousand clones, 90% seen once. J is TRBJ2-7 and V is TRBV2; tentative D call: TRBD1 (5 bases). The sequence was obtained from a woman between 55 and 75 years old with COVID-19, enrolled during active disease. The sequenced sample consisted of peripheral blood. In nucleotides, the CDR3 is TGTGCCAGCACATACAGGCTACAGGAGCAGTACTTC. The encoded protein is CASTYRLQEQYF.